The source of this TCR beta chain is a study of Ad26.COV2.S vaccination and SARS-CoV-2 variants (dated by TCRdb to the early 2020s). Regarding the study in general: Vaccine-arm donors were drawn from COV1001, a multicentre, randomized, double-blind, placebo-controlled phase I-IIa trial of Ad26.COV2.S in healthy adults. Sequencing of the TCRbeta repertoire served to evaluate the specificity and breadth of SARS-CoV-2-reactive T cell receptors following Ad26.COV2.S vaccination. The TCR-sequenced set comprised about 30 samples: some 19 Ad26.COV2.S vaccine recipients, 5 placebo recipients and 8 SARS-CoV-2 convalescent individuals. Trial participants were randomized into five groups of five: low-dose or high-dose Ad26.COV2.S given once or twice, or placebo on both occasions. Ad26.COV2.S was given intramuscularly at 5x10^10 or 1x10^11 viral particles, as a single shot or as two shots 56 days apart. Throughout the experiments and outcome assessment, investigators stayed blinded to trial group allocation. Results the study describes overall, beyond this receptor: The study was not powered for comparison of responses between vaccine doses or regimens. The authors noted that the TCR breadth and depth analyses may have underestimated total T cell responses. Comparable non-spike TCR breadth was observed between vaccine and placebo recipients, consistent with only spike being contained in the vaccine. Substantial breadth of spike-specific CD8+ and CD4+ T cell responses was reported after vaccination. Ad26.COV2.S recipients had higher spike-specific TCR breadth than placebo recipients (P = 0.0014).

The sample's treatment or condition label, decoded: over 15 received Ad26.COV2.S at low or high dose, single or two shots; five or six received placebo; per-sample allocation not given. For vaccine and placebo recipients, repertoires were sequenced using samples collected on day 63 after the first injection. Cohort 1b enrolled about two dozen adults aged 18-55 years at a single site in Boston, USA, between 29 July and 7 August 2020. Ad26.COV2.S consisted of a replication-incompetent adenovirus type 26 vector by which a prefusion-stabilized SARS-CoV-2 spike protein from the original Wuhan strain was expressed. Concerning this clone: What antigen it recognizes has not been identified. No base-level quality is on record; no much larger clone is a single base apart.

Measured from the cysteine to the phenylalanine, the CDR3 is 16 residues long. The entry retains the CDR3 DNA only, 48 bases that are in frame from base 1. For CDR1 and CDR2, the germline V gene (reference sequence) lists GTSNPN and SVGIG. V was cut back by 4 bases and J by 2 bases, leaving a gap of 20 bases between them. The immunoSEQ Assay was used to sequence TCRbeta CDR3 regions. After extraction, genomic DNA underwent amplification by bias-controlled multiplex PCR, followed by high-throughput sequencing. The paper's processing steps were these. Collapsing and filtering of sequences were performed to quantify the absolute abundance of each unique TCRbeta CDR3 region. T cell fraction was estimated by normalization of TCRbeta template counts to usable DNA, with usable DNA being measured through amplification of reference genes present in all nucleated cells. Repertoire TCRs were annotated as SARS-CoV-2-specific when V gene, CDR3 amino acid sequence and J gene were exactly matched to a known reactive TCR set. The reference SARS-CoV-2 TCR set was derived from MIRA and filtered for enrichment in COVID-19-positive ImmuneCODE repertoires, a step that removed public or cross-reactive TCRs. Based on the MIRA antigens, annotated TCRs were further analysed at the level of specific ORF or position within ORF. Breadth was defined as annotated unique rearrangements over total unique productive rearrangements; depth was the summed frequency of those rearrangements. TCR breadth was compared between groups using two-sided Wilcoxon rank-sum tests. TCRdb retrieved this table from immuneACCESS and kept in-frame rearrangements only. Not all clones are present; in checked studies, unresolved V genes account for under half, and no reason is known for the remainder. Clone size and the V and J calls come from that table; the DNA yielded D and trimming. This sample holds about 440,000 clones; less than 95% were observed only once. The ten largest make up more than 3.5% of the sample.

The chain employs TRBV30 and TRBJ1-1; the D gene lacks a confident call. The receptor was derived from a person between 18 and 60 years old who received the Ad26.COV2.S COVID-19 vaccine or a placebo. This sample comprised peripheral blood, obtained in a trial of Ad26.COV2.S vaccine versus placebo. The CDR3 in this case is CAWIHQAADKNTEAFF. The bases read TGTGCCTGGATTCATCAAGCGGCAGATAAAAACACTGAAGCTTTCTTT.